These T cell receptor beta chains were read from a single sample in a study of blood T cell repertoires in COVID-19. Profiling relied on immunoSEQ multiplex PCR, and the TCRdb table lists in-frame clones only, not all of them. Of under 200,000 clones listed, about 85% were seen once; the top ten hold roughly a fifth. Sequenced input: peripheral blood. The source is a man aged 60 to 69 with active or convalescent COVID-19. Each CDR3 is given with its conserved first and last residue. Each record gives: J gene, V gene, clone size, D gene, CDR3 DNA, CDR3 protein. A D gene is named only where the DNA matches it firmly. Rows may omit the clone size; those that give it use once, few, many or a size class.

J gene: TRBJ2-7
V gene: TRBV12-5
clone size: NA
D gene: NA
CDR3 DNA: TGTGCTAGTGGTTTGGGACATTTCCCCTACGAGCAGTACTTC
CDR3 protein: CASGLGHFPYEQYF

J gene: TRBJ2-3
V gene: TRBV7-3
clone size: NA
D gene: NA
CDR3 DNA: TGTGCCAGCAGCCCCTACAGAGATACAGATACGCAGTATTTT
CDR3 protein: CASSPYRDTDTQYF

J gene: TRBJ2-2
V gene: TRBV6-5
clone size: medium-sized
D gene: NA
CDR3 DNA: TGTGCCAGCAGTTACCTAGGCAGGGGGGCTCGCGTGGAGCTGTTTTTT
CDR3 protein: CASSYLGRGARVELFF

J gene: TRBJ2-7
V gene: TRBV28
clone size: NA
D gene: NA
CDR3 DNA: TGTGCCGTGGGGGGACAGTCCTTCGAGCAGTACTTC
CDR3 protein: CAVGGQSFEQYF

J gene: TRBJ1-5
V gene: TRBV19
clone size: NA
D gene: TRBD1
CDR3 DNA: TGTGCCAGTAGTACTAACAGGGGAACCAATCAGCCCCAGCATTTT
CDR3 protein: CASSTNRGTNQPQHF

J gene: TRBJ1-2
V gene: TRBV6-5
clone size: NA
D gene: NA
CDR3 DNA: TGTGCCAGCATCCGGCAAGTCGAGGGCTATGGCTACACCTTC
CDR3 protein: CASIRQVEGYGYTF

J gene: TRBJ1-1
V gene: TRBV5-4
clone size: NA
D gene: NA
CDR3 DNA: TGTGCCAGCAGCTTGTGGGGACTTGAAGCTTTCTTT
CDR3 protein: CASSLWGLEAFF

J gene: TRBJ1-2
V gene: TRBV5-4
clone size: NA
D gene: TRBD1
CDR3 DNA: TGTGCCAGCAGCTTGGGGGGGGACAGGGACTATGGCTACACCTTC
CDR3 protein: CASSLGGDRDYGYTF

J gene: TRBJ1-1
V gene: TRBV5-1
clone size: NA
D gene: NA
CDR3 DNA: TGCGCCAGCACGGAGGGTTCTAGCGCTGAAGCTTTCTTT
CDR3 protein: CASTEGSSAEAFF

J gene: TRBJ1-1
V gene: TRBV7-6
clone size: few
D gene: NA
CDR3 DNA: TGTGCCAGCAGCTCGCGTTTTGGGGCCCAGCTTTGCTTT
CDR3 protein: CASSSRFGAQLCF

J gene: TRBJ1-1
V gene: TRBV11-2
clone size: NA
D gene: NA
CDR3 DNA: TGTGCCAGCAGCTTAATGGCCCGGAACACTGAAGCTTTCTTT
CDR3 protein: CASSLMARNTEAFF

J gene: TRBJ2-2
V gene: TRBV10-1
clone size: NA
D gene: TRBD2
CDR3 DNA: TGCGCCAGCAGTGACCGGCTAGCGGGGGGTGCCGGGGAGCTGTTTTTT
CDR3 protein: CASSDRLAGGAGELFF

J gene: TRBJ1-6
V gene: TRBV3-1/TRBV3-2
clone size: NA
D gene: NA
CDR3 DNA: TGTGCCAGCAGCCAAGTTCAGGCACCCCTCCACTTT
CDR3 protein: CASSQVQAPLHF

J gene: TRBJ2-5
V gene: TRBV5-6
clone size: NA
D gene: NA
CDR3 DNA: TGTGCCAGCAGCTTTTTATCGGGAGGGGGCGAGACCCAGTACTTC
CDR3 protein: CASSFLSGGGETQYF

J gene: TRBJ2-2
V gene: TRBV24-1
clone size: NA
D gene: NA
CDR3 DNA: TGTGCCACCAGAGGGGCAAGGGGCGCCGGGGAGCTGTTTTTT
CDR3 protein: CATRGARGAGELFF

J gene: TRBJ2-6
V gene: TRBV4-1
clone size: NA
D gene: NA
CDR3 DNA: TGCGCCAGCAGCCAAGGGACAGCGGACGTCCTGACTTTC
CDR3 protein: CASSQGTADVLTF

J gene: TRBJ2-1
V gene: TRBV5-1
clone size: NA
D gene: TRBD1
CDR3 DNA: TGCGCCAGCAGCTTGGAGAGGGGACAGGGTTTATGGAATGAGCAGTTCTTC
CDR3 protein: CASSLERGQGLWNEQFF

J gene: TRBJ2-1
V gene: TRBV18
clone size: NA
D gene: NA
CDR3 DNA: TGTGCCAGCTCACAAACGACCAGGGAAAATGAGCAGTTCTTC
CDR3 protein: CASSQTTRENEQFF

J gene: TRBJ1-1
V gene: TRBV27
clone size: NA
D gene: TRBD1
CDR3 DNA: TGTGCCAGCGGATGGGACAGGGCCATGGGTGAAGCTTTCTTT
CDR3 protein: CASGWDRAMGEAFF

J gene: TRBJ1-1
V gene: TRBV5-4
clone size: NA
D gene: NA
CDR3 DNA: TGTGCCAGCAGCCCCAGGCTTGGGGAGGGCACTGAAGCTTTCTTT
CDR3 protein: CASSPRLGEGTEAFF

J gene: TRBJ1-4
V gene: TRBV7-8
clone size: few
D gene: TRBD1
CDR3 DNA: TGTGCCAGCAGCTTTCGGGGGACAGGGAGGGGAAAACTGTTTTTT
CDR3 protein: CASSFRGTGRGKLFF

J gene: TRBJ2-7
V gene: TRBV5-1
clone size: few
D gene: TRBD1
CDR3 DNA: TGCGCCAGCAGCACGGGACAGGGTGGTCGTTCCCACGAGCAGTACTTC
CDR3 protein: CASSTGQGGRSHEQYF

J gene: TRBJ1-6
V gene: TRBV9
clone size: few
D gene: NA
CDR3 DNA: TGTGCCAGCTCCCAGGGATCAATCCCTAATTCACCCCTCCACTTT
CDR3 protein: CASSQGSIPNSPLHF

J gene: TRBJ2-7
V gene: TRBV11-2
clone size: NA
D gene: TRBD1
CDR3 DNA: TGTGCCAGCAGCGTACAGGGGTTCTACGAGCAGTACTTC
CDR3 protein: CASSVQGFYEQYF

J gene: TRBJ1-2
V gene: TRBV3-1/TRBV3-2
clone size: NA
D gene: TRBD1
CDR3 DNA: TGTGCCAGCAGCCAATTAGAAGGGGGCGGCTACACCTTC
CDR3 protein: CASSQLEGGGYTF

J gene: TRBJ2-4
V gene: TRBV13
clone size: once
D gene: NA
CDR3 DNA: TGTGCCAGCAGCTTAGGCCTCGGGGGTGGCATTCAGTACTTC
CDR3 protein: CASSLGLGGGIQYF

J gene: TRBJ1-5
V gene: TRBV3-1/TRBV3-2
clone size: NA
D gene: NA
CDR3 DNA: TGTGCCAGCAGCCAAGGATGGCCAGGGAAGGGAAAGCCCCAGCATTTT
CDR3 protein: CASSQGWPGKGKPQHF

J gene: TRBJ2-7
V gene: TRBV4-1
clone size: NA
D gene: TRBD2
CDR3 DNA: TGCGCCAGCAGCCAAGATCATTCAGCGGGGGGATCCTACGAGCAGTACTTC
CDR3 protein: CASSQDHSAGGSYEQYF

J gene: TRBJ1-5
V gene: TRBV12-3/TRBV12-4
clone size: NA
D gene: NA
CDR3 DNA: TGTGCCAGCAGTCGACAGGCTAATCAGCCCCAGCATTTT
CDR3 protein: CASSRQANQPQHF

J gene: TRBJ1-6
V gene: TRBV12-3/TRBV12-4
clone size: NA
D gene: NA
CDR3 DNA: TGTGCCAGCAGTTTTCTAAGTAATTCACCCCTCCACTTT
CDR3 protein: CASSFLSNSPLHF

J gene: TRBJ1-4
V gene: TRBV27
clone size: NA
D gene: NA
CDR3 DNA: TGTGCCAGCAGTACCCGGACATACGATTCAAAACTGTTTTTT
CDR3 protein: CASSTRTYDSKLFF

J gene: TRBJ1-5
V gene: TRBV10-2
clone size: NA
D gene: NA
CDR3 DNA: TGCGCCAGCAGTGAGAAGTCAGGGGGCAATCAGCCCCAGCATTTT
CDR3 protein: CASSEKSGGNQPQHF

J gene: TRBJ1-5
V gene: TRBV2
clone size: NA
D gene: NA
CDR3 DNA: TGTGCCAGCAGTTGGGCAGGGGTGGAGGATCAGCCCCAGCATTTT
CDR3 protein: CASSWAGVEDQPQHF

J gene: TRBJ2-7
V gene: TRBV10-2
clone size: NA
D gene: TRBD2
CDR3 DNA: TGCGCCAGCATTCTTTCGGGGGGGCCAGTTTACGAGCAGTACTTC
CDR3 protein: CASILSGGPVYEQYF

J gene: TRBJ1-2
V gene: TRBV5-1
clone size: NA
D gene: NA
CDR3 DNA: TGCGCCAGCAGCTTGGTAGGACAAGCGACCTATGGCTACACCTTC
CDR3 protein: CASSLVGQATYGYTF

J gene: TRBJ2-7
V gene: TRBV2
clone size: NA
D gene: NA
CDR3 DNA: TGTGCCAGCAGGGCCCCGCGGGAGCAGTACTTC
CDR3 protein: CASRAPREQYF

J gene: TRBJ1-2
V gene: TRBV27
clone size: NA
D gene: NA
CDR3 DNA: TGTGCCAGCAGTCCCCGGGACAATGGGCTCTATGGCTACACCTTC
CDR3 protein: CASSPRDNGLYGYTF

J gene: TRBJ2-7
V gene: TRBV27
clone size: NA
D gene: TRBD1
CDR3 DNA: TGTGCCAGCAGTTTATCCCGGGACAGCTACGAGCAGTACTTC
CDR3 protein: CASSLSRDSYEQYF

J gene: TRBJ2-5
V gene: TRBV3-1/TRBV3-2
clone size: NA
D gene: TRBD2
CDR3 DNA: TGTGCCAGCAGCCAAGATCGGCCCTCAGGACTAGCGGGAGACCAAGAGACCCAGTACTTC
CDR3 protein: CASSQDRPSGLAGDQETQYF

J gene: TRBJ1-2
V gene: TRBV9
clone size: once
D gene: TRBD1
CDR3 DNA: TGTGCCAGCAGCGAATCCGGGACAGACTTTTATGGCTACACCTTC
CDR3 protein: CASSESGTDFYGYTF

J gene: TRBJ1-1
V gene: TRBV14
clone size: NA
D gene: NA
CDR3 DNA: TGTGCCAGCAGAGATGGGGGGGCATATGAAGCTTTCTTT
CDR3 protein: CASRDGGAYEAFF

J gene: TRBJ2-1
V gene: TRBV6-6
clone size: few
D gene: NA
CDR3 DNA: TGTGCCAGCAGCCTCCGGGGGTTCAATGAGCAGTTCTTC
CDR3 protein: CASSLRGFNEQFF

J gene: TRBJ1-2
V gene: TRBV7-9
clone size: NA
D gene: NA
CDR3 DNA: TGTGCCAGCAGCGTTAACAGGGTTGGGGGCTACACCTTC
CDR3 protein: CASSVNRVGGYTF

J gene: TRBJ2-5
V gene: TRBV7-3
clone size: NA
D gene: TRBD2
CDR3 DNA: TGTGCCAGCAGGCAGACTAGCGGAGAGACCCAGTACTTC
CDR3 protein: CASRQTSGETQYF

J gene: TRBJ1-4
V gene: TRBV5-1
clone size: NA
D gene: TRBD1
CDR3 DNA: TGCGCCAGCAGCTTGGGGGACAGGGATAATGAAAAACTGTTTTTT
CDR3 protein: CASSLGDRDNEKLFF

J gene: TRBJ1-2
V gene: TRBV19
clone size: NA
D gene: NA
CDR3 DNA: TGTGCCAGTAGCCATGGCGACAGGTACTATGGCTACACCTTC
CDR3 protein: CASSHGDRYYGYTF

J gene: TRBJ1-2
V gene: TRBV18
clone size: NA
D gene: NA
CDR3 DNA: TGTGCCAGCTCACTAACCCGACAGGACCAAGGCTACACCTTC
CDR3 protein: CASSLTRQDQGYTF

J gene: TRBJ2-7
V gene: TRBV6-5
clone size: NA
D gene: TRBD1
CDR3 DNA: TGTGCCAGCAGTTCGAGACAGGGGAACTACGAGCAGTACTTC
CDR3 protein: CASSSRQGNYEQYF

J gene: TRBJ1-5
V gene: TRBV14
clone size: NA
D gene: NA
CDR3 DNA: TGTGCCAGCAGCCAAGATATAGATAATCAGCCCCAGCATTTT
CDR3 protein: CASSQDIDNQPQHF

J gene: TRBJ1-5
V gene: TRBV19
clone size: few
D gene: NA
CDR3 DNA: TGTGCCAGTAGTATCGTCCTGACAGGCAATCAGCCCCAGCATTTT
CDR3 protein: CASSIVLTGNQPQHF

J gene: TRBJ2-4
V gene: TRBV2
clone size: NA
D gene: TRBD1
CDR3 DNA: TGTGCCAGCAGTGAACCCCCAGGGGGACAGTACTTC
CDR3 protein: CASSEPPGGQYF

J gene: TRBJ1-4
V gene: TRBV19
clone size: NA
D gene: NA
CDR3 DNA: TGTGCCAGTAGTCCGCGACAGACGACCTATAATGAAAAACTGTTTTTT
CDR3 protein: CASSPRQTTYNEKLFF

J gene: TRBJ2-1
V gene: TRBV19
clone size: NA
D gene: NA
CDR3 DNA: TGTGCCAGTAGTACCCAGGAGGGGGGGGGCCGAAATGAGCAGTTCTTC
CDR3 protein: CASSTQEGGGRNEQFF

J gene: TRBJ2-4
V gene: TRBV3-1/TRBV3-2
clone size: NA
D gene: NA
CDR3 DNA: TGTGCCAGCAGCCTTATTAAAAACATTCAGTACTTC
CDR3 protein: CASSLIKNIQYF

J gene: TRBJ1-1
V gene: TRBV3-1/TRBV3-2
clone size: NA
D gene: NA
CDR3 DNA: TGTGCCAGCAGCCAAGCCTGGGGCCCTGAAGCTTTCTTT
CDR3 protein: CASSQAWGPEAFF

J gene: TRBJ2-5
V gene: TRBV5-1
clone size: NA
D gene: TRBD1
CDR3 DNA: TGCGCCAGCAGCTCAGGGACAGAAGAGACCCAGTACTTC
CDR3 protein: CASSSGTEETQYF

J gene: TRBJ1-1
V gene: TRBV25-1
clone size: NA
D gene: NA
CDR3 DNA: TGTGCCAGCAGTGCTCAGGGGAACACTGAAGCTTTCTTT
CDR3 protein: CASSAQGNTEAFF

J gene: TRBJ2-1
V gene: TRBV5-1
clone size: NA
D gene: NA
CDR3 DNA: TGCGCCAGCAGCCAAACGACAGGAAACAATGAGCAGTTCTTC
CDR3 protein: CASSQTTGNNEQFF